Each of the 23 T cell receptor beta chains below was sequenced from the same sample in a study of blood T cells in healthy people across ages. A sample-barcoded 5' primer and a J-beta primer mix were used in a second PCR of about 7 to 12 cycles. TCRdb reprocessed the 5' RACE reads with MiXCR, giving one entry per CDR3 protein. The profile covers about 780,000 distinct CDR3 sequences, with under 30% appearing a single time and less than 3.5% taken by the ten largest. This same sample was also part of a study on T cells of mothers and their children.

Specimen: blood. Source of these receptors: a boy younger than 18 in good health.

The chain carries TRBV5-1 and TRBJ2-1; TRBD2 agrees at 8 bases. This CDR3 spans 14 amino acids. In germline, CDR1 is SGHRS, CDR2 YFSETQ. Trimming took 4 bases from V and 6 from J; bases not matched to a gene: 6. As DNA, the CDR3 is TGCGCCAGCAGCGACGCGACTAGCGTCAATGAGCAGTTCTTC. Translation: CASSDATSVNEQFF.

There are a few counts of this clonotype. This chain links TRBV27 with TRBJ2-1, with D possibly being TRBD1 (6 bases). Deletions cut 3 bases from V and 5 bases from J, with 14 bases between. The CDR3 contains 15 residues. Germline V lookup: CDR1 MNHEY, CDR2 SMNVEV (reference sequence). CDR3 DNA: TGTGCCAGCAGTTTGGGGCAGGGGTCCAACAATGAGCAGTTCTTC. Its protein is CASSLGQGSNNEQFF.

This clonotype has just a few counts. The chain carries TRBV6-6 and TRBJ2-7; the match to TRBD1 covers 7 bases. Germline values: CDR1 MNHNY, CDR2 SVGAGI (reference sequence). The ends lost 2 bases at V and 2 bases at J; junction bases unmatched: 9. The CDR3 has 16 amino acids. CDR3 in DNA: TGTGCCAGCAGTTACCCGGGACAGAAACAAACCTACGAGCAGTACTTC. Its translation: CASSYPGQKQTYEQYF.

This clonotype appeared many times. This chain uses TRBV5-1 with TRBJ2-7; D possibly matches TRBD1 or TRBD2 (5 bases each). Germline V CDR1 and CDR2: SGHRS, YFSETQ. This CDR3 region has 13 residues. V lost 0 bases to trimming and J lost 5 bases, with 9 bases between them. CDR3 DNA sequence: TGCGCCAGCAGCTTGGTGAGGGGCAACGAGCAGTACTTC. Residues: CASSLVRGNEQYF. Full variable domain (rest looked up from reference TRBV5-1 and TRBJ2-7): KAGVTQTPRYLIKTRGQQVTLSCSPISGHRSVSWYQQTPGQGLQFLFEYFSETQRNKGNFPGRFSGRQFSNSRSEMNVSTLELGDSALYLCASSLVRGNEQYFGPGTRLTVT.

In its sample, this clonotype was seen many times. The chain links TRBV10-1 to TRBJ2-5; D is ambiguous. Per the germline V gene, CDR1 is WNHNN and CDR2 is SYGVQD (reference sequence). The V gene lost 2 bases and the J gene lost 1 base, with 5 bases spanning the gap. This CDR3 has 13 amino acids. CDR3 loop: CASSEGLQETQYF. The CDR3 nucleotides read TGCGCCAGCAGTGAGGGGCTCCAAGAGACCCAGTACTTC.

The chain combines TRBV11-2 with TRBJ1-2; a weak D match, TRBD1 (6 bases). Trimming pared 5 bases from V and 5 bases from J, leaving 21 bases between. This CDR3 spans 16 amino acids. The germline gives CDR1 SGHAT, CDR2 FQNNGV. CDR3 loop: CASSPTRGAGWYGYTF. CDR3 DNA: TGTGCCAGCAGCCCAACCAGGGGCGCGGGTTGGTATGGCTACACCTTC.

This chain uses TRBV7-2 with TRBJ1-2; no reliable D call. This CDR3 is 14 amino acids long. Deletions cut 6 bases from V and 4 bases from J, with 15 bases between. Germline CDR1 is SGHTA and CDR2 is FQGNSA. CDR3 residues: CASRPGGRSYGYTF. The CDR3 DNA reads TGTGCCAGCAGACCCGGTGGGCGGAGCTATGGCTACACCTTC.

The V and J genes are TRBV10-3 and TRBJ2-3; 11 bases match TRBD2. This CDR3 spans 14 amino acids. The trim removed 5 bases at V and 5 bases at J, leaving 3 bases unmatched. The germline V gene has CDR1 ENHRY and CDR2 SYGVKD. The CDR3 sequence is CAISPGTSGDTQYF. The CDR3 nucleotides are TGTGCCATCAGTCCAGGGACTAGCGGAGATACGCAGTATTTT.

This clonotype was observed a handful of times. This chain links TRBV12-3 or TRBV12-4 with TRBJ2-4; D unresolved. The CDR3 is 13 amino acids. The V end lost 4 bases, the J end lost 6 bases, and 10 bases lay between the germline ends. CDR3 in amino acids: CASSSPPGNIQYF. Written as DNA, the CDR3 is TGTGCCAGCAGTTCCCCCCCTGGAAACATTCAGTACTTC.

Only a few counts were recorded for this clonotype. The chain is built from TRBV27 and TRBJ2-7; 10 bases are shared with TRBD2. The CDR3 runs 13 residues. Unmatched junction bases numbered 1, after V lost 7 bases and J lost 1 base. Germline CDR1 is MNHEY and CDR2 is SMNVEV (reference sequence). As DNA, the CDR3 is TGTGCCAGCAAGACTAGCGGGTCCTACGAGCAGTACTTC. The encoded protein is CASKTSGSYEQYF.

The rearrangement uses TRBV11-2 and TRBJ1-1, with D possibly matching TRBD1 (6 bases). Trimming removed 5 bases from V and 4 bases from J, with 14 bases in between. The CDR3 loop spans 14 amino acids. The germline V gene encodes CDR1 SGHAT and CDR2 FQNNGV. CDR3: CASSPDRTVTEAFF. In nucleotides, the CDR3 is TGTGCCAGCAGCCCAGATAGGACAGTCACTGAAGCTTTCTTT.

The V call is TRBV29-1, the J call TRBJ2-2; TRBD1 matches 7 bases. J gave up 6 bases and V 5 bases, and 6 bases lay outside the gene matches. This CDR3 contains 13 residues. Germline loops: CDR1 SQVTM, CDR2 ANQGSEA. For the CDR3, the DNA is TGCAGCGTTTATCTCGACAGGGCCGGGGAGCTGTTTTTT. This sequence encodes CSVYLDRAGELFF.

CDR3 nucleotides: TGTGCCACCAGCAGAGATCGAAACCCGATTGAGGAGCAGTACTTC. Translated, it gives CATSRDRNPIEEQYF. This chain links TRBV15 with TRBJ2-7; D call uncertain. CDR1 and CDR2 (germline): LNHNV, YYDKDF (reference sequence). V dropped 0 bases and J dropped 7 bases, with 16 bases sitting between them. This CDR3 has 15 residues.

The chain is built from TRBV9 and TRBJ1-1; possibly TRBD1 for D (5 bases). The CDR3 length is 14 residues. The germline CDR1 and CDR2 sequences are SGDLS and YYNGEE. Trimming took 0 bases from V and 5 from J, leaving 11 bases between them. CDR3 protein: CASSVGRDGTEAFF. CDR3 nucleotides: TGTGCCAGCAGCGTAGGAAGGGACGGGACTGAAGCTTTCTTT. The full variable domain, with the rest looked up from reference TRBV9 and TRBJ1-1, is DSGVTQTPKHLITATGQRVTLRCSPRSGDLSVYWYQQSLDQGLQFLIQYYNGEERAKGNILERFSAQQFPDLHSELNLSSLELGDSALYFCASSVGRDGTEAFFGQGTRLTVV.

This clonotype has a handful of counts. The CDR3 carries no conserved terminal phenylalanine or tryptophan, so it likely arises from a read error. The chain links TRBV7-9 to TRBJ1-1; D is perhaps TRBD1 (6 bases). V was trimmed by 6 bases and J by 1 base, leaving 15 bases between them. This CDR3 contains 15 residues. CDR1 and CDR2 from the germline V gene are SEHNR and FQNEAQ (reference sequence). The CDR3 DNA follows: TGTGCCAGCAGGACACAGGGTTTCGAGAACACTGAAGCTTTCTCT. This sequence encodes CASRTQGFENTEAFS.

The CDR3 region is CAWRPGQDYEQYF. DNA for the CDR3: TGTGCCTGGAGGCCCGGACAGGACTACGAGCAGTACTTC. The gene calls are TRBV30 and TRBJ2-7, with 7 bases lining up with TRBD1. The CDR3 length is 13 residues. Germline V gene sequence: CDR1 GTSNPN, CDR2 SVGIG (reference sequence). The V and J ends lost 3 bases and 3 bases, in that order; junction bases with no gene match: 5. The variable domain in full, completed from reference TRBV30 and TRBJ2-7, reads SQTIHQWPATLVQPVGSPLSLECTVEGTSNPNLYWYRQAAGRGLQLLFYSVGIGQISSEVPQNLSASRPQDRQFILSSKKLLLSDSGFYLCAWRPGQDYEQYFGPGTRLTVT.

The chain employs TRBV7-2 and TRBJ2-5; D is unresolved. Judging by the DNA end, TRBJ2-1 fits better; the J call may be wrong. The CDR3 extends over 12 amino acids. In germline, CDR1 is SGHTA, CDR2 FQGNSA. This CDR3 is CASSLISYEQFF. The DNA of the CDR3 is TGTGCCAGCAGCTTAATATCCTATGAGCAGTTCTTC.

The V and J genes are TRBV13 and TRBJ2-2; D uncertain. Trimming cost V 1 base and J 9 bases, with 6 bases left between them. Germline V CDR1 and CDR2: PRHDT, FYEKMQ (reference sequence). The CDR3 extends over 12 amino acids. In DNA, the CDR3 is TGTGCCAGCAGCTTAGCAGTCCGGGAGCTGTTTTTT. Translating gives CASSLAVRELFF. Looking up the rest from reference TRBV13 and TRBJ2-2 gives the full variable domain: AAGVIQSPRHLIKEKRETATLKCYPIPRHDTVYWYQQGPGQDPQFLISFYEKMQSDKGSIPDRFSAQQFSDYHSELNMSSLELGDSALYFCASSLAVRELFFGEGSRLTVL.

The chain uses TRBV7-9 and TRBJ1-1; no reliable D call. Deletions cut 4 bases from V and 5 bases from J, with 8 bases between. There are 12 residues in the CDR3. Germline lookup yields CDR1 SEHNR and CDR2 FQNEAQ (reference sequence). The CDR3 DNA reads TGTGCCAGCAGCTATGACTGGACTGAAGCTTTCTTT. Translation: CASSYDWTEAFF.

This clonotype was seen a handful of times. CDR3 in amino acids: CAISGTSGVTDTQYF. For the CDR3, the DNA is TGTGCCATCAGTGGGACTAGCGGGGTGACAGATACGCAGTATTTT. J is TRBJ2-3 and V is TRBV10-3, with TRBD2 matching over 12 bases. V gave up 4 bases and J gave up 3 bases; unmatched junction bases: 2. CDR3 size: 15 residues. The germline CDR1 and CDR2 sequences are ENHRY and SYGVKD.

As concerns this clonotype: One junction end does not reproduce the germline sequence, and a read error may be involved. The V gene is TRBV28, the J gene TRBJ1-2; 9 bases are shared with TRBD1. This CDR3 has 11 residues. Looked up from germline, CDR1 is MDHEN and CDR2 is SYDVKM. The CDR3 region is CASTDRGSLAF. The CDR3 DNA reads TGTGCCAGCACCGACAGGGGGAGCCTGGCCTTC.

This clonotype was found a few times. The chain combines TRBV12-3 or TRBV12-4 with TRBJ1-1; D is uncertain. Trimming shortened V by 7 bases and J by 1 base, and 16 bases separated the two germline ends. There are 15 residues in the CDR3. For the CDR3, the DNA is TGTGCCAGCACTCCCCCCCCTTTAAAGAACACTGAAGCTTTCTTT. This gives the protein CASTPPPLKNTEAFF.

The chain uses TRBV11-2 and TRBJ2-5; TRBD2 is a possible D gene (6 bases). The CDR3 is 17 amino acids. Germline V gene sequence: CDR1 SGHAT, CDR2 FQNNGV. Trimming cost V 4 bases and J 2 bases, with 20 bases left between them. The CDR3 reads CASSWLNWAGRQETQYF. Written as DNA, the CDR3 is TGTGCCAGCAGCTGGCTTAATTGGGCAGGGAGGCAAGAGACCCAGTACTTC. Combining the CDR3 with reference TRBV11-2 and TRBJ2-5 gives the whole variable domain EAGVAQSPRYKIIEKRQSVAFWCNPISGHATLYWYQQILGQGPKLLIQFQNNGVVDDSQLPKDRFSAERLKGVDSTLKIQPAKLEDSAVYLCASSWLNWAGRQETQYFGPGTRLLVL.